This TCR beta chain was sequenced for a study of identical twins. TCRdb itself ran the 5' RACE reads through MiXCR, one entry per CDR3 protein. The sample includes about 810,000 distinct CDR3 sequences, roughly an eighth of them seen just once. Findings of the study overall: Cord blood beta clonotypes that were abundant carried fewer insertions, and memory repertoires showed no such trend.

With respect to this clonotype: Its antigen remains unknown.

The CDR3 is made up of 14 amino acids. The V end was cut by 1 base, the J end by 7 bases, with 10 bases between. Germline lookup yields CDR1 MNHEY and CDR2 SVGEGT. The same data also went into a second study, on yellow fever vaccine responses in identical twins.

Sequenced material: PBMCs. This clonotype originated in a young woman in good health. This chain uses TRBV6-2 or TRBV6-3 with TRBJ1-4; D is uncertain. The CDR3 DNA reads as TGTGCCAGCAGTTACTTTGAAGGGAGTGAAAAACTGTTTTTT. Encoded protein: CASSYFEGSEKLFF.